A selection of T cell receptor beta chains follows, all from one sample in a study of blood T cells in healthy people across ages. TCRdb re-analysed the 5' RACE reads in MiXCR, keeping a single row per CDR3 protein. The table has about 720,000 distinct CDR3 sequences, 22% seen once. Sequencing was performed on blood. The receptors here all came from an older man in good health. Both conserved end residues are part of each CDR3. Some rows mark clone size as missing; the rest say once, few, many or name a class of expanded clone.

V gene	clone size	J gene	CDR3 protein
TRBV20-1	.	TRBJ1-4	CSARSGTTNEKLFF
TRBV7-9	few	TRBJ1-2	CASSLVDTRDGYTF
TRBV4-2	.	TRBJ2-2	CASSQERRSYTGELFF
TRBV12-3/TRBV12-4	.	TRBJ1-1	CASSLPPGAEQAFF
TRBV28	few	TRBJ2-7	CASRVDRIAYEQYF
TRBV7-6	.	TRBJ2-5	CASSLVTGGWETQYF
TRBV7-8	many	TRBJ2-1	CASSGRDRGLYNEQFF
TRBV5-1	.	TRBJ2-5	CASSFEVAGGPGLKTQYF
TRBV7-2	.	TRBJ1-3	CASSLSNTIYF
TRBV12-3/TRBV12-4	.	TRBJ2-3	CASSRGLAKYF
TRBV20-1	few	TRBJ1-1	CSARVDGNVPEAFF
TRBV3-1	few	TRBJ1-1	CASSPWGTEAFF
TRBV20-1	few	TRBJ2-1	CSAENLVIYNEQFF
TRBV28	.	TRBJ2-1	CASSPRMSNEQFF
TRBV20-1	few	TRBJ2-1	CSARPSGAAYNEQFF
TRBV9	.	TRBJ2-3	CASSAGQSTDTQYF
TRBV20-1	many	TRBJ1-4	CSAPQGAGEKLFF
TRBV9	.	TRBJ1-1	CASSVVKGTEAFF
TRBV3-1	few	TRBJ1-2	CASTGGWYGYTF
TRBV7-9	few	TRBJ2-3	CASSMGLAGVSTDTQYF
TRBV4-1	few	TRBJ1-4	CASSQAGDRGNEKLFF
TRBV12-3/TRBV12-4	few	TRBJ2-3	CASSPQGITDTQYF
TRBV5-1	many	TRBJ1-5	CASSLSGSNQPQHF
TRBV7-2	.	TRBJ2-4	CASSLVARDIQYF
TRBV7-6	few	TRBJ1-3	CASSWGTGPSGNTIYF
TRBV20-1	.	TRBJ2-5	CSASRPTGRKGQETQYF
TRBV7-6	few	TRBJ1-1	CASSLDAGTEAFF
TRBV12-3/TRBV12-4	.	TRBJ2-1	CASCPGVYNEQFF
TRBV2	few	TRBJ1-2	CASRPQGRDGYTF
TRBV6-5	many	TRBJ1-1	CASSYRELTEAFF
TRBV11-2	.	TRBJ1-1	CASSLRSYTEAFF
TRBV13	few	TRBJ2-4	CASSLTGVNIQYF
TRBV5-1	.	TRBJ2-4	CASRGEAKNIQYF
TRBV7-3	few	TRBJ1-2	CASSPRGREENGYTF
TRBV28	few	TRBJ1-3	CASSPLRIDGNTIYF
TRBV20-1	few	TRBJ1-5	CSASKLRTDQPQHF
TRBV5-1	few	TRBJ2-2	CASRWSQNTGELFF
TRBV21-1	few	TRBJ2-5	CASIGEKQETQYF
TRBV28	.	TRBJ1-4	CASSSPGRGYEKLFF
TRBV27	few	TRBJ2-1	CASSRDRGRNNEQFF
TRBV20-1	.	TRBJ2-3	CSAPGLAGPSTDTQYF
TRBV28	.	TRBJ1-2	CASTNNYGYTF
TRBV12-3/TRBV12-4	few	TRBJ1-5	CASNTGLRNQPQHF
TRBV6-1	few	TRBJ1-2	CASSEWGRGLAYGYTF
TRBV27	.	TRBJ1-5	CASSLPGKGNQPQHF
TRBV5-1	few	TRBJ1-1	CASSLGGRGSTEAFF
TRBV12-3/TRBV12-4	few	TRBJ2-1	CASSLQASPYNEQLF
TRBV7-2	.	TRBJ2-2	CASRETSGANTGELFF
TRBV20-1	many	TRBJ1-1	CSAREGTQIAFF
TRBV11-2	.	TRBJ2-5	CASSLGTLSQETQYF
TRBV29-1	few	TRBJ1-1	CSVGGQGVTFF
TRBV5-1	.	TRBJ1-6	CAGNLDGTNSPLHF
TRBV5-1	few	TRBJ2-5	CASSHGTQVNQETQYF